A single sample is the source of the 26 T cell receptor beta chains below, sequenced in a study of T cell repertoires in cytomegalovirus infection. MiXCR was run by TCRdb on the reads, yielding one entry per CDR3 protein. The sample carries roughly 27,000 distinct CDR3 sequences, around a fifth recorded once. These receptors lack a known antigen. This sample comprised CD8+ T cells from cultured PBMCs, obtained from culture after CMV antigen stimulation. These receptors were obtained from a human donor in good health (CMV status not recorded). Some clones in this sample may be carry-over from other donors' samples.

This clonotype was counted once. The chain has TRBV11-2 and TRBJ2-5, with a tentative D call TRBD2 (6 bases). This CDR3 region has 17 residues. CDR1 SGHAT and CDR2 FQNNGV come from the germline V gene. V lost 2 bases, J lost 5 bases, and 21 bases lay in between. The CDR3 nucleotides read TGTGCCAGCAGCTTATTTACCGGGAGTCCGGACTTGGAGACCCAGTACTTC. It codes for CASSLFTGSPDLETQYF.

This clonotype was detected only a few times. The gene calls are TRBV27 and TRBJ2-1, with D possibly matching TRBD2 (6 bases). Trimming cost V 3 bases and J 6 bases, with 12 bases left between them. The length of the CDR3 is 14 residues. Germline V gene sequence: CDR1 MNHEY, CDR2 SMNVEV (reference sequence). CDR3 loop: CASSFGGRVNEQFF. As DNA, the CDR3 is TGTGCCAGCAGTTTCGGGGGTAGGGTCAATGAGCAGTTCTTC.

This clonotype was counted a few times. The chain joins TRBV7-7 to TRBJ2-7; the D is unclear. Germline loops: CDR1 SSHAT, CDR2 FNYEAQ (reference sequence). Trimming pared 6 bases from V and 0 bases from J, leaving 12 bases between. This CDR3 is 14 amino acids long. DNA for the CDR3: TGTGCCAGCAGTCCCGAGCCTGGCTCCTACGAGCAGTACTTC. Its translation is CASSPEPGSYEQYF.

This clonotype turned up a few times. With a much larger clone just one base away, this may be a read error. V gene TRBV12-3 or TRBV12-4 combines with J gene TRBJ2-4; D perhaps matches TRBD1 (6 bases). Trimming shortened V by 4 bases and J by 1 base, and 17 bases separated the two germline ends. This CDR3 region has 17 residues. The CDR3 spells CASSSNTGWLAKNIQYF. CDR3 nucleotides: TGTGCCAGCAGTTCGAACACAGGGTGGCTCGCCAAAAACATTCAGTACTTC.

This chain joins TRBV19 and TRBJ1-5; unclear D gene. Between the trimmed V and J ends, which lost 1 base and 11 bases, there was a span of 15 bases. Per germline, CDR1 LNHDA and CDR2 SQIVND (reference sequence). The CDR3 sequence is 14 residues long. CDR3 sequence reads: CASSIGYNPGTQHF. The CDR3 DNA is TGTGCCAGTAGTATAGGGTACAACCCGGGGACCCAGCATTTT. Full variable domain (missing parts from reference TRBV19 and TRBJ1-5): DGGITQSPKYLFRKEGQNVTLSCEQNLNHDAMYWYRQDPGQGLRLIYYSQIVNDFQKGDIAEGYSVSREKKESFPLTVTSAQKNPTAFYLCASSIGYNPGTQHFGDGTRLSIL.

V is TRBV7-9 and J is TRBJ1-3; 8 positions match TRBD1. J gave up 4 bases and V 2 bases, and 4 bases lay outside the gene matches. The CDR3 is 15 residues long. Germline V gene data show CDR1 as SEHNR and CDR2 as FQNEAQ (reference sequence). The CDR3 sequence is CASSLPQGDGNTIYF. Here the CDR3 DNA reads TGTGCCAGCAGCTTACCACAGGGGGACGGAAACACCATATATTTT.

The CDR3 protein is CASSSDYEQYF. CDR3 nucleotide sequence: TGTGCCAGCAGCTCAGACTACGAGCAGTACTTC. The chain links TRBV6-5 to TRBJ2-7; no clear D gene. V was pared by 6 bases and J by 3 bases, with 6 bases between. The CDR3 contains 11 residues. From germline, CDR1 is MNHEY and CDR2 SVGAGI.

V and J are TRBV3-1 and TRBJ2-2; D possibly corresponds to TRBD1 (6 bases). The length of the CDR3 is 17 residues. Trimming left V 2 bases short and J 0 bases short, with 13 bases between. Germline loops: CDR1 LGHDT, CDR2 YNNKEL (reference sequence). CDR3 nucleotide sequence: TGTGCCAGCAGCCAATCCCGGACAGTGACGAACACCGGGGAGCTGTTTTTT. Protein sequence: CASSQSRTVTNTGELFF.

Comments on this clonotype: A single base separates this from a much larger clone, so it may be a read error. The genes are TRBV20-1 and TRBJ1-2; D is perhaps TRBD1 (6 bases). The germline V gene encodes CDR1 DFQATT and CDR2 SNEGSKA (reference sequence). CDR3 length equals 12 residues. V was clipped by 3 bases and J by 5 bases, with 10 bases between them. CDR3 in amino acids: CSARWDTYGYTF. CDR3 bases: TGCAGTGCTAGGTGGGACACTTATGGCTACACCTTC.

This clonotype appeared many times. The V and J genes are TRBV4-3 and TRBJ2-5; the D gene is possibly TRBD2 (5 bases). The V and J ends lost 4 bases and 5 bases respectively, with 14 bases between them. The germline V gene has CDR1 LGHNA and CDR2 YSLEER. The CDR3 is 14 residues long. Here the CDR3 reads CASSPIAGHETQYF. In nucleotides, the CDR3 is TGCGCCAGCAGCCCCATCGCGGGCCACGAGACCCAGTACTTC.

The gene calls are TRBV6-5 and TRBJ2-5; D is unclear. Trimming cost V 0 bases and J 5 bases, with 1 base left between them. Germline loops: CDR1 MNHEY, CDR2 SVGAGI. This CDR3 is built from 11 residues. The CDR3 loop reads CASSYSETQYF. CDR3 nucleotides: TGTGCCAGCAGTTACTCGGAGACCCAGTACTTC.

A few counts support this clonotype. The chain employs TRBV4-2 and TRBJ1-6, with D possibly TRBD1 on 6 matching bases. The CDR3 runs to 15 residues. V gave up 6 bases and J gave up 7 bases, with 16 bases separating them. Germline lookup yields CDR1 LGHNA and CDR2 YNFKEQ. The CDR3 DNA is TGTGCCAGCAGAAAGGGCAGGGGTGAAAATTCACCCCTCCACTTT. Its translation: CASRKGRGENSPLHF.

This rearrangement joins TRBV7-3 to TRBJ1-2; tentative D call: TRBD1 (6 bases). CDR1 and CDR2 (germline): SGHTA, FQGTGA. V lost 1 base, J lost 0 bases, and 15 bases lay in between. The CDR3 runs 17 residues. The CDR3 DNA reads as TGTGCCAGCAGCTTAATAAGAAGGGGGAAAGCTAACTATGGCTACACCTTC. Its protein product is CASSLIRRGKANYGYTF.

The rearrangement links TRBV27 to TRBJ1-2, with D maybe TRBD1 (6 bases). CDR1 is MNHEY and CDR2 is SMNVEV in the germline V gene (reference sequence). The CDR3 consists of 15 residues. Trimming took 6 bases from V and 2 from J, leaving 16 bases between them. The CDR3 here is CASSPMDRHNYGYTF. The CDR3 region has the DNA TGTGCCAGCAGCCCTATGGACAGACACAACTATGGCTACACCTTC.

This clonotype was counted between two and nine times. DNA for the CDR3: TGTGCCAGCAGCTTAGCTGGGGGGTTAATGTTCGCAGATACGCAGTATTTT. Amino acids: CASSLAGGLMFADTQYF. The chain couples TRBV7-2 to TRBJ2-3, with D tentatively TRBD2 (6 bases). Germline CDR1 SGHTA, CDR2 FQGNSA. This CDR3 has 17 residues. The V and J ends lost 0 bases and 4 bases respectively, with 17 bases between them.

The chain is built from TRBV7-8 and TRBJ2-3, with 10 bases matching TRBD2. The V segment lost 5 bases and the J segment 3 bases; nucleotides outside the gene matches: 11. This CDR3 has 17 residues. Germline V gene sequence: CDR1 SGHVS, CDR2 FQNEAQ. This CDR3 is CASSILLAGSGTDTQYF. DNA of the CDR3: TGTGCCAGCAGCATCCTACTAGCGGGGTCGGGGACAGATACGCAGTATTTT. The variable domain in full, with the rest retrieved from reference TRBV7-8 and TRBJ2-3, is GAGVSQSPRYKVAKRGQDVALRCDPISGHVSLFWYQQALGQGPEFLTYFQNEAQLDKSGLPSDRFFAERPEGSVSTLKIQRTQQEDSAVYLCASSILLAGSGTDTQYFGPGTRLTVL.

The rearrangement uses TRBV7-9 and TRBJ2-7; 10 nucleotides line up with TRBD1. After removal of 3 bases from V and 1 base from J, the junction contained 6 bases not matched to a gene. This CDR3 spans 16 amino acids. CDR1 SEHNR and CDR2 FQNEAQ come from the germline V gene (reference sequence). The CDR3 sequence: CASSFGTGALSYEQYF. In DNA, the CDR3 is TGTGCCAGCAGCTTCGGGACAGGGGCTCTATCCTACGAGCAGTACTTC.

This chain joins TRBV24-1 and TRBJ1-1; 10 nucleotides line up with TRBD1. V gave up 7 bases and J gave up 5 bases; unmatched junction bases: 0. The germline CDR1 and CDR2 sequences are KGHDR and SFDVKD. This CDR3 is built from 12 residues. The CDR3 loop reads CATRGQGTEAFF. The DNA of the CDR3 is TGTGCCACCAGGGGACAGGGGACTGAAGCTTTCTTT.

The gene calls are TRBV14 and TRBJ1-1; the D gene is possibly TRBD1 (5 bases). CDR1 is SGHDN, CDR2 FVKESK, per germline. V lost 4 bases and J lost 8, with 17 bases in between. The length of the CDR3 is 14 residues. The DNA for the CDR3 is TGTGCCAGCAGCCCCGGGAGAGGGGTTCGAGAAGCTTTCTTT. This translates into CASSPGRGVREAFF.

The V gene is TRBV7-2, the J gene TRBJ2-5; 7 bases align to TRBD2. Looked up from germline, CDR1 is SGHTA and CDR2 is FQGNSA. J gave up 4 bases and V 1 base, and 6 bases lay outside the gene matches. This CDR3 spans 15 amino acids. The CDR3 sequence: CASSLGGGRGETQYF. CDR3 coding DNA: TGTGCCAGCAGCTTAGGGGGGGGAAGGGGAGAGACCCAGTACTTC.

V usage is TRBV12-3 or TRBV12-4 and J usage is TRBJ2-3; D remains ambiguous. V was clipped by 7 bases and J by 7 bases, with 9 bases between them. The CDR3 is 11 residues long. CDR3 in amino acids: CASTSRNTQYF. The CDR3, as DNA: TGTGCCAGCACTTCACGGAATACGCAGTATTTT.

This clonotype showed up just a few times. V is TRBV27 and J is TRBJ2-7, with a possible D match to TRBD1 (6 bases). The CDR3 has 15 amino acids. Germline assignment: CDR1 MNHEY and CDR2 SMNVEV (reference sequence). Trimming shortened V by 0 bases and J by 3 bases, and 12 bases separated the two germline ends. The CDR3 protein is CASSLSTTGIYEQYF. The CDR3 DNA is TGTGCCAGCAGTTTATCGACTACAGGGATCTACGAGCAGTACTTC.

The V gene is TRBV6-6, the J gene TRBJ2-7, with D uncertain. The V gene's germline CDR1 is MNHNY and CDR2 SVGAGI (reference sequence). V lost 5 bases to trimming and J lost 0 bases, with 8 bases between them. The CDR3 consists of 13 residues. The CDR3 protein is CASSETVSYEQYF. The CDR3 DNA follows: TGTGCCAGCAGTGAGACTGTCTCCTACGAGCAGTACTTC.

This clonotype was counted ten times or more. The chain couples TRBV28 to TRBJ1-1, with D unresolved. With 3 bases removed from V and 1 base from J, the gap between germline ends came to 9 bases. Germline values: CDR1 MDHEN, CDR2 SYDVKM. The CDR3 loop spans 14 amino acids. The CDR3 protein is CASSFTRSNTEAFF. The CDR3 nucleotides are TGTGCCAGCAGTTTTACCAGGTCGAACACTGAAGCTTTCTTT.

This clonotype was counted a few times. The chain recombines TRBV20-1 with TRBJ2-7; D is unresolved. The germline CDR1 and CDR2 sequences are DFQATT and SNEGSKA (reference sequence). The V gene lost 0 bases and the J gene lost 2 bases, with 14 bases spanning the gap. This CDR3 is built from 15 residues. The CDR3 nucleotides are TGCAGTGCTAGAGATCGGTTGGATGTCGCCTACGAGCAGTACTTC. Protein product: CSARDRLDVAYEQYF.

The sample holds a few counts of this clonotype. The rearrangement uses TRBV7-9 and TRBJ2-2; maybe TRBD1 (5 bases). This CDR3 spans 15 amino acids. V gave up 6 bases and J gave up 1 base, with 12 bases separating them. The germline CDR1 and CDR2 sequences are SEHNR and FQNEAQ (reference sequence). The CDR3 nucleotides are TGTGCCAGCAGTTCTCTCGGACAGAACACCGGGGAGCTGTTTTTT. Its translation is CASSSLGQNTGELFF.